This T cell receptor (beta chain) was obtained from a study of blood T cell repertoires in COVID-19. As for the study in general: Material from acute and convalescent COVID-19 was sourced from the United States, Italy and Spain.

Repertoires were generated with immunoSEQ multiplex PCR, while TCRdb's copy carries only in-frame clones and drops some. Among approximately 84,000 clones, almost 90% were seen once, and the ten largest hold approximately 1.5%. Trimming cost V 8 bases and J 1 base; bases outside gene matches: 3. This CDR3 has 14 residues. Looked up from germline, CDR1 is LNHDA and CDR2 is SQIVND (reference sequence). This clonotype was sampled from a human donor with active COVID-19. The donor label of this sample is uncertain. J is TRBJ2-2 and V is TRBV19; 8 nucleotides line up with TRBD1. Input material: peripheral blood. The DNA of the CDR3 is TGTGCCAGTCGGACAGGGCTGAACACCGGGGAGCTGTTTTTT. Translated, it gives CASRTGLNTGELFF.